The sequence of this TCR beta chain was determined in a study of blood T cell repertoires in COVID-19. This CDR3 contains 13 residues. V was pared by 1 base and J by 4 bases, with 0 bases of the junction left unmatched. From germline, CDR1 is SGHRS and CDR2 YFSETQ. Libraries were prepared by immunoSEQ multiplex PCR; TCRdb keeps only in-frame clonotypes and omits some of them. Among roughly 38,000 clones listed, 70% to 90% were seen once. Sequenced material: peripheral blood. This sequence was found in a man aged 45-60 years in a cohort sampled during active COVID-19. The gene calls are TRBV5-1 and TRBJ2-5; 8 bases agree with TRBD1. CDR3 nucleotide sequence: TGCGCCAGCAGCTTGACAGGGGGAGAGACCCAGTACTTC. Protein sequence: CASSLTGGETQYF. Looking up the rest from reference TRBV5-1 and TRBJ2-5 gives the full variable domain: KAGVTQTPRYLIKTRGQQVTLSCSPISGHRSVSWYQQTPGQGLQFLFEYFSETQRNKGNFPGRFSGRQFSNSRSEMNVSTLELGDSALYLCASSLTGGETQYFGPGTRLLVL.